One sample yielded the 2 T cell receptor beta chains listed below, sequenced in a study of blood T cell repertoires in COVID-19. The data were produced by immunoSEQ multiplex PCR, yet TCRdb's version contains in-frame clones alone and is incomplete. The sample includes fewer than 500,000 clones, roughly 87% of them seen just once. The sequencing input was PBMCs or T cells enriched from blood (not recorded which). Receptors originate from a woman under 30 who had recovered from COVID-19.

V gene TRBV28 combines with J gene TRBJ1-2; D is ambiguous. The CDR3 has 13 amino acids. Looked up from germline, CDR1 is MDHEN and CDR2 is SYDVKM. V shed 6 bases and J shed 7 bases, with 15 bases lying between them. Here the CDR3 reads CASSSPSISGYTF. DNA for the CDR3: TGTGCCAGCAGCTCTCCAAGCATCTCTGGCTACACCTTC.

This clone was seen just once. CDR3: CSVATTGFNEKLFF. The CDR3 DNA is TGCAGCGTCGCCACGACAGGGTTCAATGAAAAACTGTTTTTT. The chain uses TRBV29-1 and TRBJ1-4; 7 bases are shared with TRBD1. CDR1 and CDR2 (germline): SQVTM, ANQGSEA. V gave up 6 bases and J gave up 5 bases; unmatched junction bases: 9. This CDR3 contains 14 residues.